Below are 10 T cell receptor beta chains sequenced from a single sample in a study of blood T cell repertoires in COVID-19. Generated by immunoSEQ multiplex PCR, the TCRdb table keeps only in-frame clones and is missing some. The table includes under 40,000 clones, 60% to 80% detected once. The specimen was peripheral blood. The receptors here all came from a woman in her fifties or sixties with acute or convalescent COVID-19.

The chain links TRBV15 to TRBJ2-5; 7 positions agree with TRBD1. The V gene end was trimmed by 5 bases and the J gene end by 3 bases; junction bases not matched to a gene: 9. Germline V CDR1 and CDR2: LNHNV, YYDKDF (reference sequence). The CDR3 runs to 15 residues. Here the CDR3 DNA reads TGTGCCACCAGCGGACCGAACAGGGGTGAAGAGACCCAGTACTTC. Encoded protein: CATSGPNRGEETQYF.

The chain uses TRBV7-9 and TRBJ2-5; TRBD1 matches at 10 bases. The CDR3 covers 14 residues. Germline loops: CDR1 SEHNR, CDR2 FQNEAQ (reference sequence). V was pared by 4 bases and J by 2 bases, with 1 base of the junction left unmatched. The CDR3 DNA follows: TGTGCCAGCAGCTGGGACAGGGGTCAAGAGACCCAGTACTTC. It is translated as CASSWDRGQETQYF.

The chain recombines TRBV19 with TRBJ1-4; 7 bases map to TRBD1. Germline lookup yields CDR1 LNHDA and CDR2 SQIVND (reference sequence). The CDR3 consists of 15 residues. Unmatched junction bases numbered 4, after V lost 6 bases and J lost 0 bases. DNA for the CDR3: TGTGCCAGTAGAAACAGGGGCTCAACTAATGAAAAACTGTTTTTT. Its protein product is CASRNRGSTNEKLFF. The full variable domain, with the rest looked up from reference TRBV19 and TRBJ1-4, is DGGITQSPKYLFRKEGQNVTLSCEQNLNHDAMYWYRQDPGQGLRLIYYSQIVNDFQKGDIAEGYSVSREKKESFPLTVTSAQKNPTAFYLCASRNRGSTNEKLFFGSGTQLSVL.

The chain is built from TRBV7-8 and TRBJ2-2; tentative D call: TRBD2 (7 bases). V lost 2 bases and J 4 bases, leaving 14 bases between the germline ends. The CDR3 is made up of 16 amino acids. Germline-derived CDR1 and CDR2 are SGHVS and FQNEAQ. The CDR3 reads CASSLTGGPITGELFF. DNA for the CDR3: TGTGCCAGCAGCTTAACGGGGGGCCCGATCACCGGGGAGCTGTTTTTT.

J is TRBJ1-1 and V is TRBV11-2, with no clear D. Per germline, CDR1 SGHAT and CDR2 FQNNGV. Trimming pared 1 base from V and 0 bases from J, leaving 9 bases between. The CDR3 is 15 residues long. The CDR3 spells CASSLGGRMNTEAFF. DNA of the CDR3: TGTGCCAGCAGCTTAGGAGGCCGGATGAACACTGAAGCTTTCTTT.

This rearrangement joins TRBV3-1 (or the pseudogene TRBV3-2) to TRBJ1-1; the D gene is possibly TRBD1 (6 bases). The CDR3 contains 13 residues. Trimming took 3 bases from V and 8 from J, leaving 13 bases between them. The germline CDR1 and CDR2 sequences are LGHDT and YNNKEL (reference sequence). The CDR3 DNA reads TGTGCCAGCAGCCAGCCAGGGGTCGTAGAAGCTTTCTTT. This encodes CASSQPGVVEAFF.

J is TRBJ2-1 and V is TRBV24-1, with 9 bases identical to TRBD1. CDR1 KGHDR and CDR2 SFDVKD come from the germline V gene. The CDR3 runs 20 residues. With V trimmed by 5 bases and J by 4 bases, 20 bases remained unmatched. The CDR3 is CATSGHTGGGCLADYNEQFF. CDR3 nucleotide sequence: TGTGCCACCAGTGGCCATACAGGGGGCGGGTGTCTAGCGGATTACAATGAGCAGTTCTTC.

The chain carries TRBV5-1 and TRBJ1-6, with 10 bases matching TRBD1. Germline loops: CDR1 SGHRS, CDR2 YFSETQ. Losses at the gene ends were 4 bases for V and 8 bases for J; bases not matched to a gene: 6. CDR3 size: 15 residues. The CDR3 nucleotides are TGCGCCAGCAGCGGGAGGACAGGGGGTGATTCACCCCTCCACTTT. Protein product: CASSGRTGGDSPLHF.

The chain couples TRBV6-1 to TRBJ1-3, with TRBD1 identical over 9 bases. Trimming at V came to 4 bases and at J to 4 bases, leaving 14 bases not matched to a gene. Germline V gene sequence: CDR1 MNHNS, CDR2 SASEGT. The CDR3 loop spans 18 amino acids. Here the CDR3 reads CASSVYLTGTGYGNTIYF. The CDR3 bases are TGTGCCAGCAGTGTCTACTTAACCGGGACAGGGTACGGAAACACCATATATTTT.

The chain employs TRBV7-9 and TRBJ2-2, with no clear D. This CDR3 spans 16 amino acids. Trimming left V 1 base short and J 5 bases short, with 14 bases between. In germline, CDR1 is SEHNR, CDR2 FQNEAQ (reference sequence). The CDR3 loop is CASSLGASPRTGELFF. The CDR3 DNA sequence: TGTGCCAGCAGCTTAGGGGCCTCCCCGAGAACCGGGGAGCTGTTTTTT. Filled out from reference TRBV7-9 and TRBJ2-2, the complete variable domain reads DTGVSQNPRHKITKRGQNVTFRCDPISEHNRLYWYRQTLGQGPEFLTYFQNEAQLEKSRLLSDRFSAERPKGSFSTLEIQRTEQGDSAMYLCASSLGASPRTGELFFGEGSRLTVL.